The 19 T cell receptor beta chains listed next were all sequenced from one sample in a study of blood T cells in healthy people across ages (dated by TCRdb to between 2015 and 2016). Libraries were constructed by 5' RACE. The listed sequencing device is Illumina HiSeq 2500. A second PCR of roughly 6 to 12 cycles was performed with a sample-barcoded 5' primer and a J-beta primer mix. TCRdb itself trimmed the public reads at Q25 with fastp, ran MiXCR and retained productive beta chains. Each record represents a unique CDR3 protein, reported with the most common genes and DNA among its rows. Across this sample there are 760,000 or so distinct CDR3 sequences, with 25% seen only once. Roughly 9% of the sample lies in the top ten. These sequences were also reported in another study, on T cells of mothers and their children.

Sequencing was performed on blood. The receptors shown here come from a boy younger than 18 in good health.

The gene calls are TRBV6-5 and TRBJ2-1; unclear D gene. Germline lookup yields CDR1 MNHEY and CDR2 SVGAGI. CDR3 length: 13 amino acids. Trimming removed 4 bases at V and 6 bases at J, with 10 bases between. Here the CDR3 DNA reads TGTGCCAGCAGTTTCTGGGCCAGCAATGAGCAGTTCTTC. This gives the protein CASSFWASNEQFF.

V usage is TRBV28 and J usage is TRBJ1-4; D is uncertain. V was pared by 5 bases and J by 2 bases, with 12 bases between. CDR1 MDHEN and CDR2 SYDVKM come from the germline V gene. This CDR3 spans 15 amino acids. CDR3 DNA sequence: TGTGCCAGCAGTCCATCGGATGGCACTAATGAAAAACTGTTTTTT. This gives the protein CASSPSDGTNEKLFF.

This clonotype was detected a few times. This chain joins TRBV20-1 and TRBJ2-7; TRBD1 agrees at 7 bases. This CDR3 is built from 13 residues. With V trimmed by 5 bases and J by 1 base, 5 bases remained unmatched. The germline V gene has CDR1 DFQATT and CDR2 SNEGSKA (reference sequence). The CDR3 bases are TGCAGTGCTCCAGGACAGGTATCCTACGAGCAGTACTTC. Protein product: CSAPGQVSYEQYF.

Concerning this clonotype: One junction end disagrees with the germline gene, perhaps due to a read error. The rearrangement uses TRBV5-1 and TRBJ2-5, with D uncertain. Looked up from germline, CDR1 is SGHRS and CDR2 is YFSETQ. This CDR3 has 15 residues. The CDR3 loop is CASSLTTLREETLYF. CDR3 nucleotides: TGCGCCAGCAGCTTGACGACCTTAAGGGAAGAGACCCTGTACTTC.

This clonotype has just a few counts. The chain has TRBV27 and TRBJ1-3; D call uncertain. The CDR3 consists of 15 residues. The V gene's germline CDR1 is MNHEY and CDR2 SMNVEV (reference sequence). V lost 5 bases and J 0 bases, leaving 11 bases between the germline ends. The CDR3 protein is CASSPRGYSGNTIYF. CDR3 DNA sequence: TGTGCCAGCAGTCCTCGGGGTTACTCTGGAAACACCATATATTTT.

This clonotype was seen a few times. V gene TRBV7-9 combines with J gene TRBJ1-1; D not certain. This CDR3 has 16 amino acids. V lost 0 bases and J 1 base, leaving 12 bases between the germline ends. Germline V lookup: CDR1 SEHNR, CDR2 FQNEAQ (reference sequence). The CDR3, as DNA: TGTGCCAGCAGCTTAGCCCCGGTGACCCCGAACACTGAAGCTTTCTTT. It translates to CASSLAPVTPNTEAFF.

This clonotype was counted a few times. This chain connects TRBV29-1 to TRBJ2-5, with a possible D match to TRBD1 (5 bases). Germline loops: CDR1 SQVTM, CDR2 ANQGSEA. Trimming left V 2 bases short and J 9 bases short, with 16 bases between. This CDR3 is built from 13 residues. CDR3 sequence (DNA): TGCAGCGTTGAAATGCCAACCTTAGGGGCCCAGTACTTC. Its translation: CSVEMPTLGAQYF. Filled out from reference TRBV29-1 and TRBJ2-5, the complete variable domain reads SAVISQKPSRDICQRGTSLTIQCQVDSQVTMMFWYRQQPGQSLTLIATANQGSEATYESGFVIDKFPISRPNLTFSTLTVSNMSPEDSSIYLCSVEMPTLGAQYFGPGTRLLVL.

The chain carries TRBV27 and TRBJ2-1; possible D gene TRBD1, 6 bases. V lost 0 bases and J 0 bases, leaving 9 bases between the germline ends. The CDR3 runs 16 residues. The germline V gene encodes CDR1 MNHEY and CDR2 SMNVEV (reference sequence). CDR3 sequence: CASSLSWDTSYNEQFF. CDR3 sequence (DNA): TGTGCCAGCAGTTTATCTTGGGACACCTCCTACAATGAGCAGTTCTTC.

This chain links TRBV18 with TRBJ2-5; TRBD1 is a possible D gene (5 bases). Trimming removed 0 bases at V and 0 bases at J, with 11 bases between. The germline gives CDR1 KGHSH, CDR2 LQKENI. CDR3 size: 16 residues. The DNA for the CDR3 is TGTGCCAGCTCACCACCGCTCCAGGGATACCAAGAGACCCAGTACTTC. Translated, it gives CASSPPLQGYQETQYF.

J is TRBJ1-6 and V is TRBV10-3; maybe TRBD1 (6 bases). Germline assignment: CDR1 ENHRY and CDR2 SYGVKD. The CDR3 runs to 12 residues. Trimming left V 8 bases short and J 8 bases short, with 10 bases between. The chain's CDR3 is CAIGTWDSPLHF. The CDR3 DNA is TGTGCCATCGGGACATGGGATTCACCCCTCCACTTT.

This clonotype has only a few counts. The chain has TRBV3-1 and TRBJ2-1, with D tentatively TRBD2 (6 bases). Germline V lookup: CDR1 LGHDT, CDR2 YNNKEL (reference sequence). The CDR3 consists of 21 residues. V lost 2 bases and J lost 0, with 26 bases in between. The DNA of the CDR3 is TGTGCCAGCAGCCAAATCGCGGGGTCGGGACTTTTTCGAAGCTCCTACAATGAGCAGTTCTTC. It is translated as CASSQIAGSGLFRSSYNEQFF.

V and J are TRBV7-9 and TRBJ1-5; a possible D gene is TRBD1 (6 bases). CDR1 and CDR2 from the germline V gene are SEHNR and FQNEAQ (reference sequence). V was cut by 3 bases and J by 0 bases, with 15 bases left in between. This CDR3 has 17 amino acids. CDR3 in DNA: TGTGCCAGCAGCTTTACCAGGGGCGGAGGTAGCAATCAGCCCCAGCATTTT. The encoded protein is CASSFTRGGGSNQPQHF.

The chain is built from TRBV2 and TRBJ2-3; 11 bases are shared with TRBD1. This CDR3 is built from 15 residues. The V segment lost 2 bases and the J segment 5 bases; nucleotides outside the gene matches: 3. Germline-derived CDR1 and CDR2 are SNHLY and FYNNEI. The CDR3 coding sequence is TGTGCCAGCAGTGAATGGGACAGGGGGATAGATACGCAGTATTTT. Its translation is CASSEWDRGIDTQYF.

This clonotype was observed a few times. This sequence joins TRBV6-5 and TRBJ2-5; no clear D gene. The CDR3 is made up of 13 amino acids. From germline, CDR1 is MNHEY and CDR2 SVGAGI. Trimming cost V 6 bases and J 5 bases, with 13 bases left between them. CDR3 nucleotides: TGTGCCAGCAGAAGGGCCTACCCGGAGACCCAGTACTTC. Its protein product is CASRRAYPETQYF.

This clonotype was seen more than once but under ten times. The V gene is TRBV5-5, the J gene TRBJ2-5; 14 bases map to TRBD2. Matching the DNA end better, TRBJ2-1 makes the J call doubtful. Germline V CDR1 and CDR2: SGHKS, YYEKEE (reference sequence). The CDR3 totals 16 residues. Here the CDR3 reads CASSHSGLAGVVEQFF. DNA for the CDR3: TGTGCCAGCAGCCATTCGGGACTAGCGGGAGTCGTTGAGCAGTTCTTC.

This clonotype was counted between two and nine times. The rearrangement joins TRBV19 to TRBJ1-6; D is uncertain. V was shortened by 5 bases and J by 6 bases, with 11 bases between the two germline ends. Looked up from germline, CDR1 is LNHDA and CDR2 is SQIVND (reference sequence). CDR3 size: 14 residues. The CDR3, as DNA: TGTGCCAGTAGTGGCGAGGGCCTTAATTCACCCCTCCACTTT. This translates into CASSGEGLNSPLHF.

The chain uses TRBV20-1 and TRBJ2-3; 7 positions agree with TRBD2. This CDR3 contains 16 residues. Germline V lookup: CDR1 DFQATT, CDR2 SNEGSKA (reference sequence). With 3 bases clipped from V and 3 bases from J, the junction kept 12 bases outside the gene matches. The CDR3: CSASRLVASGTDTQYF. CDR3 bases: TGCAGTGCTAGTCGGTTGGTGGCTAGCGGAACAGATACGCAGTATTTT.

The chain recombines TRBV3-1 with TRBJ2-7; 9 nucleotides match TRBD2. The germline V gene encodes CDR1 LGHDT and CDR2 YNNKEL (reference sequence). This CDR3 spans 15 amino acids. The trim removed 3 bases at V and 2 bases at J, leaving 5 bases unmatched. DNA for the CDR3: TGTGCCAGCAGCCAGGAGACTAGCGGTACCTACGAGCAGTACTTC. This codes for CASSQETSGTYEQYF.

The genes are TRBV10-3 and TRBJ2-3, with 10 bases identical to TRBD2. This CDR3 has 13 residues. The germline V gene has CDR1 ENHRY and CDR2 SYGVKD. The junction had 7 bases not matched to a gene; V was cut back by 9 bases and J by 7 bases. CDR3 in DNA: TGTGCCATAGAAGCGGGGGGGCCACATACGCAGTATTTT. This codes for CAIEAGGPHTQYF.